This TCR beta chain is from a study of patients and donors after allogeneic stem cell transplantation. TCRdb analysed the RT-PCR reads with MiXCR anew, one entry per CDR3 protein. The sample records roughly 40,000 distinct CDR3 sequences, roughly 29% being singletons. The sample holds a few counts of this clonotype. The CDR3 is 18 amino acids. With V trimmed by 3 bases and J by 5 bases, 13 bases remained unmatched. J is TRBJ2-2 and V is TRBV12-3 or TRBV12-4; 9 nucleotides line up with TRBD2. Material: blood, either unsorted or a sorted T cell fraction (not recorded which). The source is a human donor who was either an allogeneic HSCT recipient or a stem cell or donor lymphocyte infusion donor (not recorded which). It is not recorded whose cells these are; they may come from a transplant donor. The CDR3 here is CASSFGSGSALWTGELFF. DNA of the CDR3: TGTGCCAGCAGTTTCGGTAGCGGGAGTGCCCTTTGGACCGGGGAGCTGTTTTTT.